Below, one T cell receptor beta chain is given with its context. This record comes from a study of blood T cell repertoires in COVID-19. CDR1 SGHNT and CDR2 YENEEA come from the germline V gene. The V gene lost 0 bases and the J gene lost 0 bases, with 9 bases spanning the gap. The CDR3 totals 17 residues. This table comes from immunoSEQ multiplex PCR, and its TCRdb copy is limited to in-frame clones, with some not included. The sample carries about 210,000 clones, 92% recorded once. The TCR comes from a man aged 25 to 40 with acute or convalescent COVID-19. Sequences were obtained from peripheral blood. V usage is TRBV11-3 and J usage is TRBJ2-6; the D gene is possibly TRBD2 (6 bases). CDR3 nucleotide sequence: TGTGCCAGCAGCTTAGATCACGGGGGCTCTGGGGCCAACGTCCTGACTTTC. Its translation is CASSLDHGGSGANVLTF.